This T cell receptor beta chain was recorded in a study of technical replicates of blood from several donors. The germline V gene has CDR1 SQVTM and CDR2 ANQGSEA. The length of the CDR3 is 16 residues. The ends were cut back, 0 bases at V and 0 bases at J, with 15 bases in the middle. Some clones are missing from TCRdb's copy, which holds only in-frame ones; the method was immunoSEQ multiplex PCR. The sample records around 80,000 clones, about 97% being singletons. The J gene is TRBJ2-7, the V gene TRBV29-1; no firm D call. The receptor was isolated from a human donor in good health. Material: T cells isolated from PBMCs. The DNA of the CDR3 is TGCAGCGTTGAAGAACTCCCCTCCGGAGACTCCTACGAGCAGTACTTC. Translating it yields CSVEELPSGDSYEQYF.